The entry that follows covers one T cell receptor beta chain sequence. The antigen remains unidentified. The source of the sample is a study of T cells in Graves' hyperthyroidism and ophthalmopathy. Study-level points and caveats: Among thyroid clonotypes expanded above 0.001, most also appeared in blood.

V was clipped by 5 bases and J by 0 bases, with 10 bases between them. Per germline, CDR1 LNHDA and CDR2 SQIVND (reference sequence). This CDR3 has 14 amino acids. Using RNA transcripts as the source, TCR beta CDR3 regions were amplified. The HTBI set primed first-round TCR CDR3 RT-PCR. TCRdb re-derived calls from the multiplex PCR reads in MiXCR, one entry per CDR3 protein. The sample records more than 500,000 distinct CDR3 sequences, approximately 44% being singletons. Clinicians diagnosed patients from clinical symptoms, serum thyroxine and TRAb, thyroid ultrasound and orbital computed tomography. Sequenced input: peripheral blood or thyroid tissue (not recorded which). The chain combines TRBV19 with TRBJ1-1; weak D call: TRBD1 (5 bases). The clonotype comes from an adult woman with Graves' disease, either hyperthyroidism or ophthalmopathy (not recorded which). The DNA of the CDR3 is TGTGCCAGTAGTTCGAACAGGCTGAACACTGAAGCTTTCTTT. Protein sequence: CASSSNRLNTEAFF. The full variable domain, completed using reference TRBV19 and TRBJ1-1, is DGGITQSPKYLFRKEGQNVTLSCEQNLNHDAMYWYRQDPGQGLRLIYYSQIVNDFQKGDIAEGYSVSREKKESFPLTVTSAQKNPTAFYLCASSSNRLNTEAFFGQGTRLTVV.